This TCR beta chain was sequenced in a study of blood T cell repertoires in COVID-19. Study at large: The origin of the acute and convalescent COVID-19 samples was the United States, Italy and Spain. T cells, B-cell-depleted T cells, or PBMCs supplied cDNA or gDNA.

Authors' data handling: Estimation of nucleated cell counts relied on the amplification of reference gene primers. Profiling relied on immunoSEQ multiplex PCR, and the TCRdb table lists in-frame clones only, not all of them. The D gene and trimming were derived from the DNA, and the V and J assignments and clone size from that table. The sample has 150,000 to 200,000 clones, approximately 90% seen once. Looked up from germline, CDR1 is MGHRA and CDR2 is YSYEKL. Trimming cost V 4 bases and J 4 bases; bases outside gene matches: 7. The CDR3 is 16 residues long. The source material was peripheral blood. The TCR comes from a man aged 60 to 75 with active or convalescent COVID-19. The gene calls are TRBV4-1 and TRBJ1-5; 10 nucleotides line up with TRBD1. CDR3 loop: CASSRGTGERNQPQHF. DNA of the CDR3: TGCGCCAGCAGCCGGGGGACAGGGGAGAGGAATCAGCCCCAGCATTTT.